The present T cell receptor beta chain was sequenced within a study of OX40 agonist ivuxolimab in advanced cancers. Study information: Three partial responders included one hepatocellular carcinoma patient and two cutaneous melanoma patients. Study results and caveats: Which antigen the expanded peripheral T cells recognized is unknown.

Germline assignment: CDR1 SEHNR and CDR2 FQNEAQ (reference sequence). Trimming removed 3 bases at V and 3 bases at J, with 14 bases between. The CDR3 loop spans 16 amino acids. Generated by immunoSEQ multiplex PCR, the TCRdb table keeps only in-frame clones and is missing some. Of roughly 50,000 clones listed, about 82% are singletons. Worth noting for this clone: No antigen is known for it.

The receptor comes from an adult with an advanced solid tumor such as melanoma, head and neck, liver or kidney cancer. The specimen comprised CD4+ or CD8+ T cells sorted from blood, sampled in a trial of the OX40 agonist ivuxolimab. The chain uses TRBV7-9 and TRBJ2-2, with a tentative D call TRBD1 (5 bases). This chain's CDR3 is CASSFGSGFYTGELFF. The CDR3 nucleotides read TGTGCCAGCAGCTTTGGGTCAGGGTTCTACACCGGGGAGCTGTTTTTT. The full variable domain, its missing parts supplied by reference TRBV7-9 and TRBJ2-2, is DTGVSQNPRHKITKRGQNVTFRCDPISEHNRLYWYRQTLGQGPEFLTYFQNEAQLEKSRLLSDRFSAERPKGSFSTLEIQRTEQGDSAMYLCASSFGSGFYTGELFFGEGSRLTVL.